A selection of T cell receptor beta chains follows, all from one sample in a study of blood T cell repertoires in COVID-19. Assay: immunoSEQ multiplex PCR; the TCRdb copy retains only in-frame clones and omits some. This table holds about 200,000 clones, 82% found once. Sequences were obtained from peripheral blood. These receptors all stem from a woman aged 60-70 years with COVID-19, enrolled during active disease. The CDR3 runs from the conserved cysteine through the conserved F or W. A D gene is named only where the DNA matches it firmly. Clone size is stated in some rows and not others, as once, few, many or a class when expanded.

D	J	V	size	CDR3	DNA
.	TRBJ1-5	TRBV6-6	.	CASSYSGGTGYQPQHF	TGTGCCAGCAGTTACTCGGGTGGAACAGGTTATCAGCCCCAGCATTTT
TRBD1	TRBJ2-7	TRBV7-9	.	CASSLGQGVHEQYF	TGTGCCAGCAGCCTGGGACAGGGAGTCCACGAGCAGTACTTC
.	TRBJ1-3	TRBV18	.	CASSERTAYSGNTIYF	TGTGCCAGCTCAGAACGGACAGCCTACTCTGGAAACACCATATATTTT
TRBD2	TRBJ2-1	TRBV6-2/TRBV6-3	few	CASIPTPLTSGGWDEQFF	TGTGCCAGCATCCCTACCCCCCTTACTAGCGGGGGTTGGGATGAGCAGTTCTTC
TRBD2	TRBJ2-2	TRBV7-8	.	CASSSGTRNTGELFF	TGTGCCAGCAGCTCCGGGACTAGGAACACCGGGGAGCTGTTTTTT
.	TRBJ2-5	TRBV15	.	CATSRAGRIQETQYF	TGTGCCACCAGCAGAGCGGGAAGGATTCAGGAGACCCAGTACTTC
TRBD1	TRBJ1-2	TRBV4-3	once	CASSQPGQGNIGYTF	TGCGCCAGCAGCCAGCCGGGACAGGGTAATATCGGCTACACCTTC
.	TRBJ1-4	TRBV27	.	CASTSRRSNEKLFF	TGTGCCAGCACGTCAAGGAGATCGAATGAAAAACTGTTTTTT
TRBD1	TRBJ1-2	TRBV5-1	.	CASSHNTGQRDGYTF	TGCGCCAGCAGCCACAATACGGGACAGAGAGATGGCTACACCTTC
.	TRBJ1-1	TRBV14	.	CASSHLRGRERDTEAFF	TGTGCCAGCAGCCACCTACGGGGTAGGGAAAGGGACACTGAAGCTTTCTTT
.	TRBJ1-5	TRBV5-5	.	CASSLYGAEQPQHF	TGTGCCAGCAGCCTCTATGGGGCAGAACAGCCCCAGCATTTT
.	TRBJ1-1	TRBV7-3	.	CASSQMTGNTEAFF	TGTGCCAGCAGCCAAATGACAGGGAACACTGAAGCTTTCTTT
TRBD1	TRBJ1-5	TRBV7-3	.	CASSLKPGQGRSSNQPQHF	TGTGCCAGCAGCTTAAAACCCGGACAGGGGAGATCTAGCAATCAGCCCCAGCATTTT
.	TRBJ2-7	TRBV18	.	CASSLKQGTYEQYF	TGTGCCAGCTCACTTAAACAGGGCACCTACGAGCAGTACTTC
.	TRBJ2-7	TRBV2	.	CASSAVPQEQYF	TGTGCCAGCAGTGCGGTTCCCCAAGAGCAGTACTTC
TRBD1	TRBJ1-2	TRBV2	.	CASSEGGRGNGYTF	TGTGCCAGCAGTGAAGGGGGCAGGGGGAATGGCTACACCTTC
TRBD2	TRBJ2-3	TRBV7-9	.	CASRPTGGSPADTQYF	TGTGCCAGCAGACCCACAGGCGGGAGTCCCGCCGATACGCAGTATTTT
.	TRBJ2-3	TRBV9	once	CASSVGGGADTQYF	TGTGCCAGCAGCGTAGGAGGGGGGGCCGATACGCAGTATTTT
TRBD1	TRBJ1-3	TRBV18	.	CASSPSPGQGSSGNTIYF	TGTGCCAGCTCACCATCTCCGGGACAGGGTTCCTCTGGAAACACCATATATTTT
.	TRBJ2-7	TRBV21-1	.	CASSEPGQSSYEQYF	TGTGCCAGCAGCGAACCGGGACAGAGCTCCTACGAGCAGTACTTC
.	TRBJ2-5	TRBV5-1	.	CASSPVRGQETQYF	TGCGCCAGCAGCCCGGTTAGGGGACAAGAGACCCAGTACTTC
.	TRBJ2-1	TRBV6-2/TRBV6-3	.	CASSRDTGTYLNEQFF	TGTGCCAGCAGCCGTGACACCGGTACGTACCTCAATGAGCAGTTCTTC
TRBD2	TRBJ2-1	TRBV5-5	.	CASSFPRLAGATEQFF	TGTGCCAGCAGCTTTCCCAGACTAGCGGGAGCCACCGAGCAGTTCTTC